A selection of T cell receptor beta chains follows, all from one sample in a study of blood T cell repertoires in COVID-19. Using immunoSEQ multiplex PCR, the repertoire was profiled, and TCRdb retains in-frame clones only, with some absent. The data hold some 170,000 clones, with about 86% observed a single time. The sample comprised peripheral blood. These receptors all stem from a woman in her 70s with COVID-19, enrolled during active disease. The CDR3 runs from the conserved cysteine through the conserved F or W. The order of the fields is V gene, D gene, J gene, CDR3 length, clone size, CDR3 DNA, CDR3 protein. D genes are given only for firm matches. Clone size is given for some rows only: seen once, a few or many times, or a class if the clone is expanded.

V: TRBV5-4
D: TRBD2
J: TRBJ2-3
length: 15
size: .
DNA: TGTGCCAGCAGCCAGGGCGGAGCGGGAGGAGATACGCAGTATTTT
CDR3: CASSQGGAGGDTQYF

V: TRBV7-2
D: .
J: TRBJ2-3
length: 13
size: .
DNA: TGTGCCAGCAGAGCGGCCAGCACAGATACGCAGTATTTT
CDR3: CASRAASTDTQYF

V: TRBV14
D: .
J: TRBJ2-7
length: 14
size: few
DNA: TGTGCCAGCAGCCCTGGGGGCGGCCGCTACGAGCAGTACTTC
CDR3: CASSPGGGRYEQYF

V: TRBV19
D: TRBD1
J: TRBJ1-5
length: 13
size: .
DNA: TGTGCCAGTAGTACACAGGGGGTTCAGCCCCAGCATTTT
CDR3: CASSTQGVQPQHF

V: TRBV2
D: .
J: TRBJ1-1
length: 10
size: .
DNA: TGTGCCAGCACTGTTGCTGAAGCTTTCTTT
CDR3: CASTVAEAFF

V: TRBV6-5
D: TRBD1
J: TRBJ1-4
length: 14
size: .
DNA: TGTGCCAGCAGAGGGACAGGGGGCGTTGAAAAACTGTTTTTT
CDR3: CASRGTGGVEKLFF

V: TRBV3-1/TRBV3-2
D: TRBD1
J: TRBJ1-2
length: 15
size: .
DNA: TGTGCCAGCAGCCCTTTAGGGACAGGTACACGAGGCTACACCTTC
CDR3: CASSPLGTGTRGYTF

V: TRBV27
D: .
J: TRBJ2-7
length: 15
size: .
DNA: TGTGCCAGCAGTTCGCGGGAAAGCCTAACCTACGAGCAGTACTTC
CDR3: CASSSRESLTYEQYF

V: TRBV29-1
D: .
J: TRBJ1-3
length: 12
size: .
DNA: TGCAGCGTTGAATTCCGGGGAGACACCATATATTTT
CDR3: CSVEFRGDTIYF

V: TRBV3-1/TRBV3-2
D: TRBD2
J: TRBJ2-7
length: 16
size: .
DNA: TGTGCCAGCAGCCCAGACCCTAGCGGGGGATCCTACGAGCAGTACTTC
CDR3: CASSPDPSGGSYEQYF

V: TRBV18
D: .
J: TRBJ2-7
length: 15
size: .
DNA: TGTGCCAGCTCACGTCGCTCGCAGACAGGCTACGAGCAGTACTTC
CDR3: CASSRRSQTGYEQYF

V: TRBV5-1
D: .
J: TRBJ2-1
length: 11
size: .
DNA: TGCGCCAGCACACATTCCAATGAGCAGTTCTTC
CDR3: CASTHSNEQFF

V: TRBV18
D: .
J: TRBJ1-1
length: 14
size: .
DNA: TGTGCCAGCTCACCAGGGGGCATTGCCACTGAAGCTTTCTTT
CDR3: CASSPGGIATEAFF

V: TRBV11-1
D: TRBD1
J: TRBJ1-2
length: 16
size: .
DNA: TGTGCCAGCAGCAAAAACCCCGGGACAGGGTTCTATGGCTACACCTTC
CDR3: CASSKNPGTGFYGYTF

V: TRBV29-1
D: .
J: TRBJ1-1
length: 11
size: .
DNA: TGCAGCGTTGTTCTTTTCACTGAAGCTTTCTTT
CDR3: CSVVLFTEAFF

V: TRBV28
D: .
J: TRBJ2-5
length: 15
size: few
DNA: TGTGCCAGCAGACTAAACCCGGGAATCCAAGAGACCCAGTACTTC
CDR3: CASRLNPGIQETQYF

V: TRBV7-8
D: TRBD1
J: TRBJ1-6
length: 15
size: .
DNA: TGTGCCAGCAGCGGAATGACAGGGAGTCTTTCACCCCTCCACTTT
CDR3: CASSGMTGSLSPLHF

V: TRBV18
D: .
J: TRBJ1-4
length: 14
size: few
DNA: TGTGCCAGCTCACCACCGGTGGGCAATGAAAAACTGTTTTTT
CDR3: CASSPPVGNEKLFF

V: TRBV4-1
D: .
J: TRBJ2-2
length: 15
size: .
DNA: TGCGCCAGCAGCCAAGACGGGAGATTGACCGGGGAGCTGTTTTTT
CDR3: CASSQDGRLTGELFF

V: TRBV3-1/TRBV3-2
D: .
J: TRBJ2-2
length: 14
size: .
DNA: TGTGCCAGCAGCCAAGGACTGAACACCGGGGAGCTGTTTTTT
CDR3: CASSQGLNTGELFF

V: TRBV6-5
D: TRBD1
J: TRBJ2-7
length: 13
size: .
DNA: TGTGCCAGTAGGGGACAGGGGGCGTGGGAGCAGTACTTC
CDR3: CASRGQGAWEQYF

V: TRBV5-1
D: .
J: TRBJ2-1
length: 16
size: .
DNA: TGCGCCAGCAGCTCGACTACGGCGGGCTCCTACAATGAGCAGTTCTTC
CDR3: CASSSTTAGSYNEQFF

V: TRBV6-5
D: .
J: TRBJ1-2
length: 15
size: .
DNA: TGTGCCAGCAGTCCCCTACAGTTACCGAACTATGGCTACACCTTC
CDR3: CASSPLQLPNYGYTF

V: TRBV27
D: .
J: TRBJ1-2
length: 16
size: .
DNA: TGTGCCAGCAGTTTATCTAGGGTCCCAGGGTACTATGGCTACACCTTC
CDR3: CASSLSRVPGYYGYTF

V: TRBV28
D: TRBD1
J: TRBJ1-5
length: 14
size: few
DNA: TGTGCCACCCGAAGAGGGACAGTATATCAGCCCCAGCATTTT
CDR3: CATRRGTVYQPQHF

V: TRBV5-4
D: .
J: TRBJ2-7
length: 13
size: .
DNA: TGTGCCAGCAGCTTACCAAACGCGGGGGAGCAGTACTTC
CDR3: CASSLPNAGEQYF

V: TRBV12-3/TRBV12-4
D: .
J: TRBJ1-2
length: 13
size: .
DNA: TGTGCCAGCAGGCTCGGGGCTAACTATGGCTACACCTTC
CDR3: CASRLGANYGYTF

V: TRBV9
D: TRBD2
J: TRBJ2-1
length: 14
size: .
DNA: TGTGCCAGCAGCGTCGGACTAGCGCAGAATGAGCAGTTCTTC
CDR3: CASSVGLAQNEQFF

V: TRBV5-1
D: .
J: TRBJ1-6
length: 14
size: .
DNA: TGCGCCAGCAGCTTGGGACACGTTAATTCACCCCTCCACTTT
CDR3: CASSLGHVNSPLHF

V: TRBV27
D: .
J: TRBJ2-7
length: 14
size: .
DNA: TGTGCCAGCAGTTCAGGGACATTTACCTACGAGCAGTACTTC
CDR3: CASSSGTFTYEQYF

V: TRBV6-6
D: TRBD1
J: TRBJ2-1
length: 15
size: .
DNA: TGTGCCAGCAGTTACTCGGGACAGTCCTACAATGAGCAGTTCTTC
CDR3: CASSYSGQSYNEQFF

V: TRBV4-3
D: TRBD1
J: TRBJ2-7
length: 13
size: .
DNA: TGCGCCAGCAGCCGGGACAGGAGCTACGAGCAGTACTTC
CDR3: CASSRDRSYEQYF

V: TRBV2
D: TRBD1
J: TRBJ1-1
length: 14
size: .
DNA: TGTGCCAGCAACGGACAGGGGACAGTCACTGAAGCTTTCTTT
CDR3: CASNGQGTVTEAFF

V: TRBV4-1
D: .
J: TRBJ1-4
length: 17
size: once
DNA: TGCGCCAGCAGCCAAGTGGTAGGCGGGAGTTTTGGGGAAAAACTGTTTTTT
CDR3: CASSQVVGGSFGEKLFF

V: TRBV28
D: TRBD2
J: TRBJ2-1
length: 14
size: .
DNA: TGTGCCAGCAAAGTCGCGGGAGGAGTGGATGAGCAGTTCTTC
CDR3: CASKVAGGVDEQFF